This entry concerns a single T cell receptor beta chain. The investigators amplified TCR beta CDR3 regions from RNA transcripts. First-round RT-PCR of the TCR CDR3 relied on the HTBI primer set. TCRdb re-called the multiplex PCR reads through MiXCR, storing one row per CDR3 protein. The table lists under 350,000 distinct CDR3 sequences, about 15% of them singletons. V trimming: 1 base; J trimming: 7 bases; junction bases outside the gene matches: 7. CDR1 and CDR2 (germline): SGHTS, YDEGEE. CDR3 length equals 15 residues. PBMCs were derived from around 10 ml fresh peripheral blood. These data are taken from a study of T cells in Graves' hyperthyroidism and ophthalmopathy. Overall study context: Once the initial diagnosis was made, peripheral blood was obtained before any treatment.

This sequence was found in a woman aged 55-70 years with Graves' ophthalmopathy. The source material was blood. V and J are TRBV5-8 and TRBJ2-1; 8 nucleotides agree with TRBD2. The CDR3 region has the DNA TGTGCCAGCAGCTTGCGAAGCGGGAGATGGAATGAGCAGTTCTTC. Translation: CASSLRSGRWNEQFF. The whole variable domain, filled in from reference TRBV5-8 and TRBJ2-1, reads EAGVTQSPTHLIKTRGQQATLRCSPISGHTSVYWYQQALGLGLQFLLWYDEGEERNRGNFPPRFSGRQFPNYSSELNVNALELEDSALYLCASSLRSGRWNEQFFGPGTRLTVL.